These 22 T cell receptor beta chains share one sample of origin, sequenced in a study of cytomegalovirus exposure and HLA in healthy donors. PCR was performed using 60 Vbeta and 13 Jbeta primers. The data were produced by immunoSEQ multiplex PCR, yet TCRdb's version contains in-frame clones alone and is incomplete. This repertoire includes about 160,000 clones. Sample: PBMCs. The receptor source for this set is a woman aged 55-69 years in good health and CMV-seronegative.

The rearrangement uses TRBV7-3 and TRBJ1-6; D is perhaps TRBD1 (5 bases). Trimming took 4 bases from V and 7 from J, leaving 8 bases between them. Germline V gives CDR1 SGHTA, CDR2 FQGTGA. The CDR3 contains 13 residues. The CDR3 nucleotides read TGTGCCAGCAGCTATAGACAGAATTCACCCCTCCACTTT. It is translated as CASSYRQNSPLHF.

J is TRBJ2-5 and V is TRBV4-3; D possibly corresponds to TRBD1 (5 bases). From germline, CDR1 is LGHNA and CDR2 YSLEER. The V gene lost 3 bases and the J gene lost 2 bases, with 7 bases spanning the gap. CDR3 length equals 13 residues. The CDR3 bases are TGCGCCAGCAGCCAGCGACAGCAAGAGACCCAGTACTTC. It yields the protein CASSQRQQETQYF.

This chain links TRBV6-5 with TRBJ2-3; D is undetermined. Germline CDR1 reads MNHEY; CDR2 reads SVGAGI. The CDR3 length is 14 residues. Trimming left V 6 bases short and J 2 bases short, with 12 bases between. As DNA, the CDR3 is TGTGCCAGCAGGGTTCGAGCCTACACAGATACGCAGTATTTT. As protein: CASRVRAYTDTQYF.

The DNA of the CDR3 is TGTGCCAGTAGTCCCAGGACAGGGGGCTATGAGCAGTTCTTC. Translation gives CASSPRTGGYEQFF. The chain has TRBV19 and TRBJ2-1; 11 bases match TRBD1. CDR1 and CDR2 from the germline V gene are LNHDA and SQIVND (reference sequence). J gave up 8 bases and V 5 bases, and 5 bases lay outside the gene matches. The CDR3 length is 14 residues.

The rearrangement uses TRBV25-1 and TRBJ1-1; 11 nucleotides line up with TRBD1. The CDR3 covers 15 residues. The germline V gene has CDR1 MGHDK and CDR2 SYGVNS. Trimming cost V 5 bases and J 3 bases; bases outside gene matches: 5. Here the CDR3 reads CASSFPGQGDTEAFF. CDR3 DNA: TGTGCCAGCAGTTTCCCGGGACAGGGGGACACTGAAGCTTTCTTT.

The V gene is TRBV5-8, the J gene TRBJ2-1, with 8 bases fitting TRBD2. Trimming took 3 bases from V and 3 from J; bases not matched to a gene: 8. Per germline, CDR1 SGHTS and CDR2 YDEGEE. This CDR3 has 16 amino acids. The chain's CDR3 is CASSSLRGGYYNEQFF. CDR3 sequence (DNA): TGTGCCAGCAGCTCTTTACGGGGGGGCTACTACAATGAGCAGTTCTTC. The full variable domain, in which reference TRBV5-8 and TRBJ2-1 provide the parts outside the CDR3, is EAGVTQSPTHLIKTRGQQATLRCSPISGHTSVYWYQQALGLGLQFLLWYDEGEERNRGNFPPRFSGRQFPNYSSELNVNALELEDSALYLCASSSLRGGYYNEQFFGPGTRLTVL.

The J gene is TRBJ1-4, the V gene TRBV5-1; D uncertain. CDR1 SGHRS and CDR2 YFSETQ come from the germline V gene. V was shortened by 0 bases and J by 7 bases, with 13 bases between the two germline ends. There are 15 residues in the CDR3. CDR3 bases: TGCGCCAGCAGCTTGGATGGGCAGAAGATTGAAAAACTGTTTTTT. Translating gives CASSLDGQKIEKLFF.

The V and J genes are TRBV9 and TRBJ1-1, with D hard to call. In germline, CDR1 is SGDLS, CDR2 YYNGEE. The CDR3 totals 13 residues. With 3 bases removed from V and 3 bases from J, the gap between germline ends came to 9 bases. The DNA of the CDR3 is TGTGCCAGCAGCGAGCCGGGGTACACTGAAGCTTTCTTT. Translated, it gives CASSEPGYTEAFF.

This chain joins TRBV5-5 and TRBJ1-5, with a possible D match to TRBD1 (6 bases). This CDR3 has 14 amino acids. Trimming removed 2 bases at V and 7 bases at J, with 13 bases between. In germline, CDR1 is SGHKS, CDR2 YYEKEE (reference sequence). The CDR3 region has the DNA TGTGCCAGCAGCTTTATTGGGGGGGGCCAGCCCCAGCATTTT. Its translation: CASSFIGGGQPQHF. The full variable domain, its missing parts supplied by reference TRBV5-5 and TRBJ1-5, is DAGVTQSPTHLIKTRGQQVTLRCSPISGHKSVSWYQQVLGQGPQFIFQYYEKEERGRGNFPDRFSARQFPNYSSELNVNALLLGDSALYLCASSFIGGGQPQHFGDGTRLSIL.

This chain uses TRBV5-4 with TRBJ1-1, with 7 bases lining up with TRBD1. Germline-derived CDR1 and CDR2 are SGHNT and YYREEE (reference sequence). The CDR3 consists of 15 residues. The V gene end was trimmed by 4 bases and the J gene end by 1 base; junction bases not matched to a gene: 7. In nucleotides, the CDR3 is TGTGCCAGCAGCCCTGAGGGGGCTTCGAACACTGAAGCTTTCTTT. Its translation is CASSPEGASNTEAFF.

The V call is TRBV25-1, the J call TRBJ1-1; 7 bases match TRBD1. The trim removed 11 bases at V and 4 bases at J, leaving 10 bases unmatched. In germline, CDR1 is MGHDK, CDR2 SYGVNS. The CDR3 extends over 13 amino acids. The CDR3 DNA reads TGTGCCTCCAGGGGGGAAGGGGCCACTGAAGCTTTCTTT. It translates to CASRGEGATEAFF.

The genes are TRBV7-8 and TRBJ2-2; 12 positions match TRBD2. CDR1 is SGHVS, CDR2 FQNEAQ, per germline. The CDR3 runs 17 residues. The J segment lost 6 bases and the V segment lost 8 bases, leaving 13 bases of the junction unmatched. CDR3 nucleotides: TGTGCCAGCCCATTAGTCGGCTCTAGCGGGAGGGCCGGGGAGCTGTTTTTT. Its translation is CASPLVGSSGRAGELFF.

The chain links TRBV11-3 to TRBJ2-5, with a weak D call TRBD2 (6 bases). V was pared by 2 bases and J by 3 bases, with 10 bases between. There are 14 residues in the CDR3. Germline CDR1 SGHNT, CDR2 YENEEA. The CDR3 loop reads CASSLSGVEETQYF. The DNA of the CDR3 is TGTGCCAGCAGCTTATCGGGAGTAGAAGAGACCCAGTACTTC.

The V gene is TRBV14, the J gene TRBJ1-3; no firm D call. Germline-derived CDR1 and CDR2 are SGHDN and FVKESK. Between the trimmed V and J ends, which lost 7 bases and 0 bases, there was a span of 16 bases. The CDR3 consists of 16 residues. In nucleotides, the CDR3 is TGTGCCAGCACAAATATAACGGGGTTCTCTGGAAACACCATATATTTT. Residues: CASTNITGFSGNTIYF.

The gene calls are TRBV29-1 and TRBJ2-1; possible D gene TRBD2, 6 bases. Trimming took off 1 base at V and 3 bases at J, with 16 bases between the two ends. Germline V gene sequence: CDR1 SQVTM, CDR2 ANQGSEA. The CDR3 runs to 16 residues. CDR3 region: CSVEVRPRRGYNEQFF. In DNA form, the CDR3 reads TGCAGCGTTGAAGTACGCCCAAGGCGGGGCTACAATGAGCAGTTCTTC.

CDR3 nucleotides: TGTGCCAGCAGCGATGAAGCAGGGACTCTGAGCAATCAGCCCCAGCATTTT. Translating gives CASSDEAGTLSNQPQHF. The rearrangement uses TRBV7-9 and TRBJ1-5, with D perhaps TRBD1 (5 bases). CDR3 length: 17 residues. The V gene's germline CDR1 is SEHNR and CDR2 FQNEAQ (reference sequence). V was trimmed by 5 bases and J by 1 base, leaving 18 bases between them.

The rearrangement joins TRBV18 to TRBJ1-2; 10 nucleotides align to TRBD1. In germline, CDR1 is KGHSH, CDR2 LQKENI. Trimming at V came to 3 bases and at J to 4 bases, leaving 2 bases not matched to a gene. CDR3 length equals 14 residues. CDR3 sequence: CASSPTGGLYGYTF. The CDR3, as DNA: TGTGCCAGCTCACCGACAGGGGGCCTCTATGGCTACACCTTC.

This chain links TRBV7-3 with TRBJ2-5; D not certain. The CDR3 sequence is 15 residues long. V was pared by 1 base and J by 5 bases, with 14 bases between. Germline V lookup: CDR1 SGHTA, CDR2 FQGTGA. The CDR3 loop is CASSLNRVEVETQYF. CDR3 nucleotides: TGTGCCAGCAGCTTAAACCGGGTTGAGGTGGAGACCCAGTACTTC.

The chain is built from TRBV13 and TRBJ1-5, with D unclear. Germline V gene sequence: CDR1 PRHDT, CDR2 FYEKMQ (reference sequence). Trimming removed 1 base from V and 5 bases from J, with 6 bases in between. The CDR3 sequence is 13 residues long. The CDR3 sequence: CASSLDRDQPQHF. The CDR3 DNA follows: TGTGCCAGCAGCTTAGACAGAGATCAGCCCCAGCATTTT.

The rearrangement links TRBV4-1 to TRBJ2-7; TRBD2 is a possible D gene (6 bases). Trimming removed 1 base from V and 3 bases from J, with 13 bases in between. The germline CDR1 and CDR2 sequences are MGHRA and YSYEKL. The CDR3 is 15 amino acids. CDR3 residues: CASSQVARGGYEQYF. As DNA, the CDR3 is TGCGCCAGCAGCCAAGTGGCGAGGGGAGGCTACGAGCAGTACTTC.

The chain couples TRBV19 to TRBJ1-1; TRBD1 is a possible D gene (6 bases). Per germline, CDR1 LNHDA and CDR2 SQIVND (reference sequence). The ends were cut back, 3 bases at V and 1 base at J, with 18 bases in the middle. The CDR3 covers 17 residues. The CDR3 here is CASSIVTRLQGNTEAFF. The CDR3, as DNA: TGTGCCAGTAGTATCGTGACTCGGTTACAGGGGAACACTGAAGCTTTCTTT.

The chain recombines TRBV29-1 with TRBJ2-7; D gene uncertain. The V end lost 4 bases, the J end lost 3 bases, and 7 bases lay between the germline ends. The germline gives CDR1 SQVTM, CDR2 ANQGSEA. CDR3 length equals 11 residues. As DNA, the CDR3 is TGCAGCGTTGCCCACAGCTACGAGCAGTACTTC. Encoded protein: CSVAHSYEQYF.